This TCR beta chain was documented in a study of blood T cell repertoires in COVID-19. The wider study: Sample material is recorded as cDNA or gDNA derived from T cells, B-cell-depleted T cells, or PBMCs.

Profiled with immunoSEQ multiplex PCR; TCRdb holds only in-frame clones, not every one. The sample records approximately 150,000 clones, over 80% being singletons. The receptor was derived from a man aged 65-85 years who had recovered from COVID-19. Input material: peripheral blood.

The CDR3 DNA follows: TGCGCCAGCAGCTTGGTTGGGGGGGCGCTAAACACCGGGGAGCTGTTTTTT. Protein: CASSLVGGALNTGELFF. The chain uses TRBV5-1 and TRBJ2-2; TRBD2 is a possible D gene (7 bases). The V end lost 0 bases, the J end lost 2 bases, and 14 bases lay between the germline ends. From germline, CDR1 is SGHRS and CDR2 YFSETQ. The CDR3 has 17 amino acids.